In its sample, the clone carrying this T cell receptor beta chain was seen a few times. Its antigen is not known. RNA transcripts provided the source from which TCR beta CDR3 regions were amplified. The TCR CDR3 was amplified in a first-round RT-PCR using the HTBI primer set. Each CDR3 protein is one row after TCRdb ran MiXCR on the multiplex PCR reads. The sample lists 350,000 to 500,000 distinct CDR3 sequences; approximately 14% were seen once. This sample stems from a study of T cells in Graves' hyperthyroidism and ophthalmopathy. Study details: At initial diagnosis, before any treatment had begun, peripheral blood was obtained.

Subjects aged 18 to 65 presented with newly diagnosed hyperthyroidism of less than 2 months' duration. Fresh 10 ml peripheral blood yielded PBMCs. Study results and limitations: Classification by a 13 V-J model distinguished ophthalmopathy from stable hyperthyroidism.

The CDR3 totals 17 residues. Germline V gene data show CDR1 as SNHLY and CDR2 as FYNNEI. The trim removed 5 bases at V and 6 bases at J, leaving 9 bases unmatched. This clonotype was sampled from a woman younger than 30 with Graves' hyperthyroidism. Specimen: blood. The chain couples TRBV2 to TRBJ2-2; 13 nucleotides agree with TRBD2. CDR3 nucleotides: TGTGCCAGCAGTCCACTAGCGGGAGGGGTTAAGGCCGGGGAGCTGTTTTTT. Translated: CASSPLAGGVKAGELFF. Combining the CDR3 with reference TRBV2 and TRBJ2-2 gives the whole variable domain EPEVTQTPSHQVTQMGQEVILRCVPISNHLYFYWYRQILGQKVEFLVSFYNNEISEKSEIFDDQFSVERPDGSNFTLKIRSTKLEDSAMYFCASSPLAGGVKAGELFFGEGSRLTVL.